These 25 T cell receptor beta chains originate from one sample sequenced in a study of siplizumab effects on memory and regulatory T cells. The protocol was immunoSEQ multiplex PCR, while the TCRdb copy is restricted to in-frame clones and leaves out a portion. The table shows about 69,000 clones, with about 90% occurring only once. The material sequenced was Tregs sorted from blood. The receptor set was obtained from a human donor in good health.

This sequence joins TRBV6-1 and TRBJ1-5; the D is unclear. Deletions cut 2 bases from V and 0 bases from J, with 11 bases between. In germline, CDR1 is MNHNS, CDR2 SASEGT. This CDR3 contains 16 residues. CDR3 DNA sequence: TGTGCCAGCAGTGAACACGGCAGCTATAGCAATCAGCCCCAGCATTTT. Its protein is CASSEHGSYSNQPQHF.

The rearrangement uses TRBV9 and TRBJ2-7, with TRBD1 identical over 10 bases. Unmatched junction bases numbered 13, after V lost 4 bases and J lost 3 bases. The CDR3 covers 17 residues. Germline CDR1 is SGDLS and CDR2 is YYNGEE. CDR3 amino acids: CASSPKEGTGDFYEQYF. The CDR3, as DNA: TGTGCCAGCAGCCCAAAGGAGGGGACAGGGGATTTCTACGAGCAGTACTTC. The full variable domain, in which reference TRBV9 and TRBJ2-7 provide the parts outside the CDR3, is DSGVTQTPKHLITATGQRVTLRCSPRSGDLSVYWYQQSLDQGLQFLIQYYNGEERAKGNILERFSAQQFPDLHSELNLSSLELGDSALYFCASSPKEGTGDFYEQYFGPGTRLTVT.

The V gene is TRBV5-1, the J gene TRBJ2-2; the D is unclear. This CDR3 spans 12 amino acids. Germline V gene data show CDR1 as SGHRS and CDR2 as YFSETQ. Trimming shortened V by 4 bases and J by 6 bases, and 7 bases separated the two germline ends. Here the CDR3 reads CASSPPSGELFF. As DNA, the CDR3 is TGCGCCAGCAGCCCCCCCTCCGGGGAGCTGTTTTTT.

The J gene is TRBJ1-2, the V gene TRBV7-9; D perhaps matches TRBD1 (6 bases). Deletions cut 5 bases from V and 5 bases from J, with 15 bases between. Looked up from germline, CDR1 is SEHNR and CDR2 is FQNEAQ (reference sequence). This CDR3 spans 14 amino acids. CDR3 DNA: TGTGCCAGCAGCCCAGGGGCCTTGGAGTATGGCTACACCTTC. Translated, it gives CASSPGALEYGYTF.

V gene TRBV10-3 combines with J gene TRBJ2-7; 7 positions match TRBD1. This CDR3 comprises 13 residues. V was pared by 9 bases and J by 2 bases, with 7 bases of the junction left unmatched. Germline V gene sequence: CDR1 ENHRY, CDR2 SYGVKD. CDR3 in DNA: TGTGCCATTTCCGGGACAGCAACCTACGAGCAGTACTTC. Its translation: CAISGTATYEQYF.

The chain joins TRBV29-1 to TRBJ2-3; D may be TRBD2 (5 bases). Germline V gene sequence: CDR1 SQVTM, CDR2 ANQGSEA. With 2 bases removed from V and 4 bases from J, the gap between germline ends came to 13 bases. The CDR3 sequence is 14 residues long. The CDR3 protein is CSVESTGRPDTQYF. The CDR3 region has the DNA TGCAGCGTTGAAAGCACGGGGAGACCAGATACGCAGTATTTT.

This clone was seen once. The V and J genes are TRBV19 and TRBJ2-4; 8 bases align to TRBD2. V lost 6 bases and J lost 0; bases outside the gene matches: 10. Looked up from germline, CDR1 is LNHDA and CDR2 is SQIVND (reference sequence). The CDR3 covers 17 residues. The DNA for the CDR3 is TGTGCCAGTAGCCTAGCGGGTTTTTCTTTAGCCAAAAACATTCAGTACTTC. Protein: CASSLAGFSLAKNIQYF. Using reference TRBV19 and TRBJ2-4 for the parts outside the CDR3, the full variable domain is DGGITQSPKYLFRKEGQNVTLSCEQNLNHDAMYWYRQDPGQGLRLIYYSQIVNDFQKGDIAEGYSVSREKKESFPLTVTSAQKNPTAFYLCASSLAGFSLAKNIQYFGAGTRLSVL.

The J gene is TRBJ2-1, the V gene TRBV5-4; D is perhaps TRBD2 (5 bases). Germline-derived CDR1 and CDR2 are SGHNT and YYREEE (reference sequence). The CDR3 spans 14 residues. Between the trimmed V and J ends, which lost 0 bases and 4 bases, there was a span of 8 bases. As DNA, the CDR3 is TGTGCCAGCAGCTTGGATTTAGCGTACAATGAGCAGTTCTTC. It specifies CASSLDLAYNEQFF.

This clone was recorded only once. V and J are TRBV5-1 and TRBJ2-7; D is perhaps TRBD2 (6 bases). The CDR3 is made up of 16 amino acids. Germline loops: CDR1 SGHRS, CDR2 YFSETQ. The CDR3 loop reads CATISRASVSSYEQYF. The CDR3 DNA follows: TGCGCAACCATTTCGAGGGCTAGCGTTAGCTCCTACGAGCAGTACTTC.

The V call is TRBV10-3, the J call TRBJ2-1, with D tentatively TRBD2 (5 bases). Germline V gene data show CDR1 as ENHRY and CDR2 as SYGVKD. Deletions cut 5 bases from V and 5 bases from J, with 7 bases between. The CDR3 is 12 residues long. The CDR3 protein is CAISRGNNEQFF. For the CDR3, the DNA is TGTGCCATCAGTCGGGGTAACAATGAGCAGTTCTTC.

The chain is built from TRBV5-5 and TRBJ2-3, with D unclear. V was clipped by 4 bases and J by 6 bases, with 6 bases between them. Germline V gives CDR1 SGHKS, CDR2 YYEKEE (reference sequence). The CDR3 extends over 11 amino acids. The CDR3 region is CASSLGDTQYF. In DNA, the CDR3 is TGTGCCAGCAGCCTCGGGGATACGCAGTATTTT. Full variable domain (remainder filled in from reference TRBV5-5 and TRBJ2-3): DAGVTQSPTHLIKTRGQQVTLRCSPISGHKSVSWYQQVLGQGPQFIFQYYEKEERGRGNFPDRFSARQFPNYSSELNVNALLLGDSALYLCASSLGDTQYFGPGTRLTVL.

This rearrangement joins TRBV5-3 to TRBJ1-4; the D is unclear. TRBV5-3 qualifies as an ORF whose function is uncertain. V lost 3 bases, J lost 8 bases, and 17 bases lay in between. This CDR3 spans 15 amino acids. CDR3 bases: TGTGCCAGAAGCTGGTGGGATTTCCGGCCCGAAAAACTGTTTTTT. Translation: CARSWWDFRPEKLFF.

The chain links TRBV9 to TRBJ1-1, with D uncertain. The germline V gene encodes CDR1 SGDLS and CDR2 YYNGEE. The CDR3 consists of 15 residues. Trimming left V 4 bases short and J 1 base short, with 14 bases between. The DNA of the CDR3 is TGTGCCAGCAGCCCACAGCCGACACCGAACACTGAAGCTTTCTTT. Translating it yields CASSPQPTPNTEAFF.

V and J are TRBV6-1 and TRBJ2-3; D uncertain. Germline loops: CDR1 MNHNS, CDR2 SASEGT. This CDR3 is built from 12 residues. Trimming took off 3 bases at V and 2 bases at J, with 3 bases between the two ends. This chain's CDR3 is CASSEHTDTQYF. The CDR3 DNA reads TGTGCCAGCAGTGAGCACACAGATACGCAGTATTTT.

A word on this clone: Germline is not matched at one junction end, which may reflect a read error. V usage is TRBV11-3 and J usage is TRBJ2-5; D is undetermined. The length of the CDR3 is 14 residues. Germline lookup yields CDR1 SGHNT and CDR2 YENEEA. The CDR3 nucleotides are TGTGCCAGCAGCTTAGATTCTAACCCGAAGACCCGGTACTTC. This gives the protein CASSLDSNPKTRYF.

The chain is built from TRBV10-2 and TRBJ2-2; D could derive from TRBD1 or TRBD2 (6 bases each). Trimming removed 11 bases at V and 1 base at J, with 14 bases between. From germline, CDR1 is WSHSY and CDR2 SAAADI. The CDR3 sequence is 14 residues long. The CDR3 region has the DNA TGCGCCGCCTTCGGGGGCCGGAACACCGGGGAGCTGTTTTTT. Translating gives CAAFGGRNTGELFF.

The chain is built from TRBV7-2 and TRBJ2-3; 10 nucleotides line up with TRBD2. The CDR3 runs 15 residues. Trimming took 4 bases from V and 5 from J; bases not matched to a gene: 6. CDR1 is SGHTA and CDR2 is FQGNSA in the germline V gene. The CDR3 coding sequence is TGTGCCAGCAGCTCTCCGGGACTAGCGTTAGATACGCAGTATTTT. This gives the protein CASSSPGLALDTQYF.

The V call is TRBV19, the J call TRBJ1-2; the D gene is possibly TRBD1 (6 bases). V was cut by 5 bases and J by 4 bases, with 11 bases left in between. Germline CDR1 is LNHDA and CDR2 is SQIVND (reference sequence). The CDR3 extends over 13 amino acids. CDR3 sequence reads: CASSEPRGYGYTF. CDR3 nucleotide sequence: TGTGCCAGTAGTGAACCCAGGGGCTATGGCTACACCTTC.

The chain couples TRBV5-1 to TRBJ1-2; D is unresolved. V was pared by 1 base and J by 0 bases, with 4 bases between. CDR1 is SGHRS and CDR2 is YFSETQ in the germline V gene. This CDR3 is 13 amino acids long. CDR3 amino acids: CASSLKTNYGYTF. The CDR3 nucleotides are TGCGCCAGCAGCTTGAAAACTAACTATGGCTACACCTTC.

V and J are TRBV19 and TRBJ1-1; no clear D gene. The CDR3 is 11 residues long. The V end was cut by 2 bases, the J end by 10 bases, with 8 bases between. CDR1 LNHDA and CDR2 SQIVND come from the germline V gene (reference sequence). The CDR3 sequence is CASSILGLAFF. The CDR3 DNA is TGTGCCAGTAGTATACTGGGGTTAGCTTTCTTT.

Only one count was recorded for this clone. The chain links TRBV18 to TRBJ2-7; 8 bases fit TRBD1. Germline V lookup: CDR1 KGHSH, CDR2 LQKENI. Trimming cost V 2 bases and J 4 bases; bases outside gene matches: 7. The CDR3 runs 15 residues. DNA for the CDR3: TGTGCCAGCTCACCAGGTATTGGACAGGGTTACGAGCAGTACTTC. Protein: CASSPGIGQGYEQYF. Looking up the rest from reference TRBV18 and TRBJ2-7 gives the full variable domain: NAGVMQNPRHLVRRRGQEARLRCSPMKGHSHVYWYRQLPEEGLKFMVYLQKENIIDESGMPKERFSAEFPKEGPSILRIQQVVRGDSAAYFCASSPGIGQGYEQYFGPGTRLTVT.

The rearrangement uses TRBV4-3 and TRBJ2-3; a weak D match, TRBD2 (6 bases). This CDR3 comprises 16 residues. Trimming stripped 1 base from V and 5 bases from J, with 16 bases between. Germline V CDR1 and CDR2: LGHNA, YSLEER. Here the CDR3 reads CASSQVITGAIDTQYF. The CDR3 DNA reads TGCGCCAGCAGCCAAGTCATAACGGGAGCGATAGATACGCAGTATTTT.

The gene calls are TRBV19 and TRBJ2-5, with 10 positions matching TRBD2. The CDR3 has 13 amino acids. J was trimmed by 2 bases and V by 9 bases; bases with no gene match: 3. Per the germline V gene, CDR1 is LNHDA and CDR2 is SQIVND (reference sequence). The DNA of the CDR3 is TGTGCCAGCCGGACTAGCGGACAAGAGACCCAGTACTTC. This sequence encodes CASRTSGQETQYF.

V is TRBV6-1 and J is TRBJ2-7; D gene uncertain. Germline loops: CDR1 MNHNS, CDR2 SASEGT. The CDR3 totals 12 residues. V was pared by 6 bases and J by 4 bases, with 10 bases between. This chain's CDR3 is CASRLGRYEQYF. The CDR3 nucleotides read TGTGCCAGCAGACTTGGGCGGTACGAGCAGTACTTC.

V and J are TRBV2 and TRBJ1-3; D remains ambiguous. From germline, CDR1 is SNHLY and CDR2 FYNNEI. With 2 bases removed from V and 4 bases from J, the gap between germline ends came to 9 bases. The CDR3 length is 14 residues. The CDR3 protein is CASSEWRLGNTIYF. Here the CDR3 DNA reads TGTGCCAGCAGTGAATGGAGACTCGGAAACACCATATATTTT.